This entry features one TCR beta chain sequence. This sample is drawn from a study of blood T cell repertoires in COVID-19. Per the study methods: Reference gene primer amplification yielded estimated nucleated cell counts. TCRdb keeps only in-frame clones here, not all; method: immunoSEQ multiplex PCR. V and J calls plus clone size are reproduced from that table; the DNA served to infer D and trimming. Found here are some 490,000 clones, approximately 90% of them singletons; the top ten hold 6.5% to 9.5%. Unmatched junction bases numbered 4, after V lost 2 bases and J lost 2 bases. This CDR3 is built from 17 residues. Germline V gene data show CDR1 as MGHRA and CDR2 as YSYEKL.

The receptor was isolated from a woman aged 55-69 years who had recovered from COVID-19. Material for sequencing was PBMCs or T cells enriched from blood (not recorded which). The chain recombines TRBV4-1 with TRBJ2-2, with 11 bases fitting TRBD2. CDR3 DNA sequence: TGCGCCAGCAGCCAACCCCTAGCGGGGGGTAACACCGGGGAGCTGTTTTTT. It codes for CASSQPLAGGNTGELFF.